A single sample is the source of the 20 T cell receptor beta chains below, sequenced in a study of early T cells in non-severe SARS-CoV-2 infection. TCRdb itself ran the 5' RACE reads through MiXCR, one entry per CDR3 protein. The sample contains tens of thousands of distinct CDR3 sequences, approximately 16% of which appear only once. Sequencing was performed on whole blood, taken at baseline. The receptors were sampled from an adult who was a healthcare worker with PCR-confirmed SARS-CoV-2 infection or an uninfected control (not recorded which).

In its sample, this clonotype was seen many times. The chain uses TRBV7-2 and TRBJ1-1; no clear D gene. Germline V gene data show CDR1 as SGHTA and CDR2 as FQGNSA. The CDR3 runs to 13 residues. V was pared by 2 bases and J by 5 bases, with 9 bases between. The CDR3 DNA sequence: TGTGCCAGCAGCTTAACTGTGCGGACTGAAGCTTTCTTT. Translating it yields CASSLTVRTEAFF.

The sample holds a few counts of this clonotype. The chain couples TRBV15 to TRBJ1-5, with TRBD1 as a possible D gene (6 bases). V lost 1 base and J 3 bases, leaving 10 bases between the germline ends. Germline V gene sequence: CDR1 LNHNV, CDR2 YYDKDF (reference sequence). CDR3 length: 15 residues. CDR3 sequence reads: CATSRGGQFNQPQHF. CDR3 nucleotides: TGTGCCACCAGCAGAGGGGGGCAGTTCAATCAGCCCCAGCATTTT.

The rearrangement links TRBV6-2 or TRBV6-3 to TRBJ2-2; the D call may be TRBD1 or TRBD2 (5 bases each). Looked up from germline, CDR1 is MNHEY and CDR2 is SVGEGT. Trimming pared 5 bases from V and 0 bases from J, leaving 13 bases between. This CDR3 has 16 residues. DNA of the CDR3: TGTGCCAGCAGTCCCCCGGGACCCTCGAACACCGGGGAGCTGTTTTTT. Protein product: CASSPPGPSNTGELFF.

This clonotype was picked up a small number of times. The chain is built from TRBV29-1 and TRBJ2-2; 7 bases match TRBD1. This CDR3 spans 14 amino acids. The V segment lost 6 bases and the J segment 4 bases; nucleotides outside the gene matches: 8. Germline V CDR1 and CDR2: SQVTM, ANQGSEA. The CDR3 spells CSVLGTEGTGELFF. The DNA of the CDR3 is TGCAGCGTGCTCGGGACAGAAGGCACCGGGGAGCTGTTTTTT.

The rearrangement joins TRBV5-1 to TRBJ2-7, with 13 bases identical to TRBD2. This CDR3 has 15 residues. Per germline, CDR1 SGHRS and CDR2 YFSETQ. V trimming: 3 bases; J trimming: 7 bases; junction bases outside the gene matches: 7. CDR3 region: CASSYTGTSGEEQYF. The DNA of the CDR3 is TGCGCCAGCAGCTACACCGGGACTAGCGGGGAAGAGCAGTACTTC.

The chain joins TRBV24-1 to TRBJ2-7; 8 bases agree with TRBD1. The germline V gene has CDR1 KGHDR and CDR2 SFDVKD. The V gene end was trimmed by 2 bases and the J gene end by 6 bases; junction bases not matched to a gene: 2. The CDR3 runs 13 residues. The CDR3 DNA sequence: TGTGCCACCAGTGATTCCGGGACAGGCGAGCAGTACTTC. This gives the protein CATSDSGTGEQYF.

The rearrangement uses TRBV19 and TRBJ1-1; maybe TRBD1 (5 bases). The CDR3 extends over 13 amino acids. The germline V and J ends were trimmed by 9 bases and 2 bases, with 13 bases remaining between them. Germline V CDR1 and CDR2: LNHDA, SQIVND (reference sequence). CDR3 coding DNA: TGTGCCAGCCCTGGGACTCCCAACACTGAAGCTTTCTTT. Its translation is CASPGTPNTEAFF.

In this sample, this clonotype turned up a few times. V and J are TRBV21-1 and TRBJ2-5; the D segment call TRBD2 is taken from the table without a DNA check. TRBV21-1 is flagged as a pseudogene. CDR3 length: 16 residues. CDR3 DNA: TGTGCCATGCAGCAAAGGAGGCGGGAGGAACAAGAGACCCAGTACTTC. Residues: CAMQQRRREEQETQYF.

V usage is TRBV6-2 or TRBV6-3 and J usage is TRBJ1-6; TRBD1 might be the D (5 bases). Trimming took 6 bases from V and 10 from J, leaving 19 bases between them. The CDR3 covers 15 residues. Germline-derived CDR1 and CDR2 are MNHEY and SVGEGT. Here the CDR3 reads CASSSRDSGRSPLHF. Written as DNA, the CDR3 is TGTGCCAGCAGCTCCCGGGACTCCGGACGGTCACCCCTCCACTTT.

This clonotype has at least ten counts. J is TRBJ2-5 and V is TRBV10-3, with TRBD2 matching over 9 bases. The CDR3 contains 15 residues. Unmatched junction bases numbered 9, after V lost 6 bases and J lost 4 bases. The V gene's germline CDR1 is ENHRY and CDR2 SYGVKD. The CDR3: CAISPAGAGGETQYF. The CDR3 bases are TGTGCCATCAGCCCTGCTGGAGCGGGAGGAGAGACCCAGTACTTC.

This clonotype has more than one count but fewer than ten. The chain combines TRBV5-1 with TRBJ1-1; no clear D gene. V lost 7 bases to trimming and J lost 1 base, with 14 bases between them. This CDR3 is built from 14 residues. Germline assignment: CDR1 SGHRS and CDR2 YFSETQ. This CDR3 reads CASAPWQPNTEAFF. CDR3 DNA sequence: TGCGCCAGCGCCCCGTGGCAGCCGAACACTGAAGCTTTCTTT.

This clonotype has a handful of counts. The CDR3 nucleotides are TGCGCCAGCAGCTTGACCCTAGGACAGGGAAACTCTGGAAACACCATATATTTT. This encodes CASSLTLGQGNSGNTIYF. The rearrangement links TRBV5-1 to TRBJ1-3; 8 bases line up with TRBD1. V was pared by 1 base and J by 0 bases, with 9 bases of the junction left unmatched. The CDR3 covers 18 residues. Germline CDR1 SGHRS, CDR2 YFSETQ.

The V call is TRBV5-1, the J call TRBJ2-7, with D maybe TRBD1 (6 bases). This CDR3 comprises 16 residues. CDR1 and CDR2 from the germline V gene are SGHRS and YFSETQ. V was shortened by 0 bases and J by 1 base, with 14 bases between the two germline ends. The CDR3 DNA is TGCGCCAGCAGCTTGGGAGTGGGGACACTTTCCTACGAGCAGTACTTC. Amino acid sequence: CASSLGVGTLSYEQYF.

This clonotype came up a few times. The chain employs TRBV3-1 and TRBJ1-2; 7 bases match TRBD1. This CDR3 contains 13 residues. V trimming: 6 bases; J trimming: 1 base; junction bases outside the gene matches: 2. Per the germline V gene, CDR1 is LGHDT and CDR2 is YNNKEL (reference sequence). CDR3 nucleotides: TGTGCCAGCAGTCGGGACAGTAACTATGGCTACACCTTC. It specifies CASSRDSNYGYTF.

This clonotype appeared a few times. The CDR3 protein is CAWSVKAGDDEQYF. CDR3 in DNA: TGTGCCTGGAGTGTAAAAGCGGGAGACGACGAGCAGTACTTC. V gene TRBV30 combines with J gene TRBJ2-7, with TRBD2 matching 8 bases. J gave up 5 bases and V 0 bases, and 6 bases lay outside the gene matches. Germline loops: CDR1 GTSNPN, CDR2 SVGIG (reference sequence). This CDR3 is built from 14 residues.

This rearrangement joins TRBV7-2 to TRBJ2-1; D call uncertain. In germline, CDR1 is SGHTA, CDR2 FQGNSA. V lost 10 bases, J lost 5 bases, and 9 bases lay in between. The CDR3 has 11 residues. The CDR3 reads CATDLDNEQFF. In nucleotides, the CDR3 is TGTGCCACCGATTTGGACAATGAGCAGTTCTTC.

As regards this clonotype: One junction end does not reproduce the germline sequence, and a read error may be involved. The V call is TRBV10-3, the J call TRBJ2-7; possibly TRBD1 for D (6 bases). The CDR3 is 13 amino acids. Germline values: CDR1 ENHRY, CDR2 SYGVKD. The chain's CDR3 is CATSLGGSYEQYF. The CDR3 DNA reads TGTGCCACCAGTCTAGGGGGTAGCTACGAGCAGTACTTC.

This clonotype was detected many times. This chain joins TRBV27 and TRBJ2-2, with D perhaps matching TRBD2 (7 bases). Trimming stripped 0 bases from V and 4 bases from J, with 15 bases between. CDR1 is MNHEY and CDR2 is SMNVEV in the germline V gene (reference sequence). This CDR3 is built from 17 residues. CDR3 sequence (DNA): TGTGCCAGCAGTTTATCGGGCGGGGGCTGGGGCACCGGGGAGCTGTTTTTT. Protein: CASSLSGGGWGTGELFF.

The chain recombines TRBV7-2 with TRBJ2-3; 10 positions agree with TRBD2. With 5 bases clipped from V and 3 bases from J, the junction kept 5 bases outside the gene matches. Germline V gene lookup returns CDR1 SGHTA and CDR2 FQGNSA. The CDR3 contains 15 residues. In DNA form, the CDR3 reads TGTGCCAGCAGCCCAGTAGCGGGAGGAACAGATACGCAGTATTTT. Its translation: CASSPVAGGTDTQYF.

The genes are TRBV10-3 and TRBJ1-4, with D hard to call. The CDR3 spans 12 residues. V lost 2 bases and J 7 bases, leaving 5 bases between the germline ends. The germline CDR1 and CDR2 sequences are ENHRY and SYGVKD. CDR3 nucleotides: TGTGCCATCAGTGAGCTGGGTGAAAAACTGTTTTTT. This encodes CAISELGEKLFF.